Each of the 8 T cell receptor beta chains below was sequenced from the same sample in a study of shared clonotypes between healthy human individuals. TCRdb keeps only in-frame clones here, not all; method: immunoSEQ multiplex PCR. The table records roughly 1 million clones, roughly 70% of them present only once. Sequenced: memory CD4+ T cells sorted from blood. Stated subset: CD45RA-negative fraction. The receptors stem from a man between 18 and 29 years old in good health.

This clone showed up just a few times. This sequence joins TRBV5-1 and TRBJ2-1; D gene ambiguous. Trimming stripped 0 bases from V and 6 bases from J, with 13 bases between. The CDR3 consists of 15 residues. Germline V lookup: CDR1 SGHRS, CDR2 YFSETQ. The CDR3 DNA reads as TGCGCCAGCAGCTTGGAGGGCACCTTTGGCAATGAGCAGTTCTTC. It translates to CASSLEGTFGNEQFF.

CDR3 sequence (DNA): TGTGCCAGCCGGACTAATGAAAAACTGTTTTTT. Translated: CASRTNEKLFF. The chain combines TRBV28 with TRBJ1-4; no clear D. The CDR3 has 11 amino acids. V lost 8 bases, J lost 2 bases, and 3 bases lay in between. Per germline, CDR1 MDHEN and CDR2 SYDVKM.

The genes are TRBV19 and TRBJ2-6; no definite D call. The germline V and J ends were trimmed by 3 bases and 5 bases, with 11 bases remaining between them. Germline CDR1 is LNHDA and CDR2 is SQIVND (reference sequence). The CDR3 extends over 15 amino acids. CDR3 DNA sequence: TGTGCCAGTAGTATTTCGGCTTTGAGGGCCAACGTCCTGACTTTC. Protein sequence: CASSISALRANVLTF. The full variable domain, rest sourced from reference TRBV19 and TRBJ2-6, is DGGITQSPKYLFRKEGQNVTLSCEQNLNHDAMYWYRQDPGQGLRLIYYSQIVNDFQKGDIAEGYSVSREKKESFPLTVTSAQKNPTAFYLCASSISALRANVLTFGAGSRLTVL.

V is TRBV19 and J is TRBJ1-2, with D maybe TRBD1 (5 bases). The germline V and J ends were trimmed by 6 bases and 8 bases, with 13 bases remaining between them. CDR3 length: 12 amino acids. Germline V gives CDR1 LNHDA, CDR2 SQIVND (reference sequence). CDR3 sequence: CASSPQGKGYTF. CDR3 bases: TGTGCCAGTAGCCCCCAGGGAAAAGGCTACACCTTC. Looking up the rest from reference TRBV19 and TRBJ1-2 gives the full variable domain: DGGITQSPKYLFRKEGQNVTLSCEQNLNHDAMYWYRQDPGQGLRLIYYSQIVNDFQKGDIAEGYSVSREKKESFPLTVTSAQKNPTAFYLCASSPQGKGYTFGSGTRLTVV.

Remarks on this clone: An end of the junction differs from the germline gene, which may be a read error. The rearrangement uses TRBV18 and TRBJ1-2; D possibly corresponds to TRBD1 (5 bases). Germline CDR1 reads KGHSH; CDR2 reads LQKENI. The CDR3 consists of 15 residues. The chain's CDR3 is CASSPPEGRVNGYTF. The CDR3, as DNA: TGTGCCAGCTCCCCACCAGAGGGCAGGGTGAATGGCTACACCTTC.

Here the CDR3 reads CASSPVRQGPKYF. Here the CDR3 DNA reads TGCGCCAGCAGTCCCGTCAGACAGGGCCCCAAGTACTTC. This rearrangement joins TRBV10-1 to TRBJ2-7; 7 bases are a match to TRBD1. This CDR3 region has 13 residues. CDR1 and CDR2 from the germline V gene are WNHNN and SYGVQD (reference sequence). V shed 5 bases and J 11 bases; nucleotides not matched to a gene: 12.

This clone came up a few times. CDR3 residues: CASSPGSAGELFF. CDR3 bases: TGTGCCAGCAGCCCCGGCTCGGCCGGGGAGCTGTTTTTT. This chain connects TRBV7-3 to TRBJ2-2; D is unclear. Germline CDR1 SGHTA, CDR2 FQGTGA. The CDR3 is 13 residues long. V dropped 5 bases and J dropped 6 bases, with 10 bases sitting between them.

In regard to this clone: Other DNA sequences of this sample code for an identical CDR3. V gene TRBV5-1 combines with J gene TRBJ1-2; D might be TRBD1 (5 bases). V was shortened by 4 bases and J by 1 base, with 8 bases between the two germline ends. This CDR3 has 13 residues. CDR1 is SGHRS, CDR2 YFSETQ, per germline. The CDR3 bases are TGCGCCAGCAGCCCGGACAATAACTATGGCTACACCTTC. Amino acid sequence: CASSPDNNYGYTF.